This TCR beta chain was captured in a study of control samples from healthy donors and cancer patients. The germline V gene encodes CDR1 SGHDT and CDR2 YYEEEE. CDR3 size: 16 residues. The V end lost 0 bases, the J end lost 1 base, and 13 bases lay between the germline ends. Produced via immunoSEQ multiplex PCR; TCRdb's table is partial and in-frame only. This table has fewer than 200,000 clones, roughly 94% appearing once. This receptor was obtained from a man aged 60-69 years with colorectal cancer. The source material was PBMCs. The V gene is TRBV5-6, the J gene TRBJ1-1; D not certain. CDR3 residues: CASSLEVSGKNTEAFF. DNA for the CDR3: TGTGCCAGCAGCTTGGAGGTTAGTGGCAAGAACACTGAAGCTTTCTTT.